The entry below describes one TCR beta chain. Antigen: not known. This table comes from immunoSEQ multiplex PCR, and its TCRdb copy is limited to in-frame clones, with some not included. This table holds millions of clones, around 90% found once. The sample is drawn from a study of shared clonotypes between healthy human individuals. V gave up 3 bases and J gave up 3 bases; unmatched junction bases: 4. CDR1 and CDR2 from the germline V gene are KGHSH and LQKENI. This CDR3 has 16 residues. Study-level findings and limits: Expectations were that clonotype sharing among donors would be affected by sequencing depth. Incompleteness in sorted-subset sequencing, despite large depth, was shown by rarefaction.

The clonotype originates from a man aged 18 to 29 in good health. The chain combines TRBV18 with TRBJ2-6, with 8 bases that match TRBD1. The sample taken for sequencing was naive CD4+ T cells sorted from blood. Subset meaning: CD45RA+ positively selected. CDR3 sequence reads: CASSPRTGLGANVLTF. As DNA, the CDR3 is TGTGCCAGCTCACCGAGGACAGGGCTTGGGGCCAACGTCCTGACTTTC.